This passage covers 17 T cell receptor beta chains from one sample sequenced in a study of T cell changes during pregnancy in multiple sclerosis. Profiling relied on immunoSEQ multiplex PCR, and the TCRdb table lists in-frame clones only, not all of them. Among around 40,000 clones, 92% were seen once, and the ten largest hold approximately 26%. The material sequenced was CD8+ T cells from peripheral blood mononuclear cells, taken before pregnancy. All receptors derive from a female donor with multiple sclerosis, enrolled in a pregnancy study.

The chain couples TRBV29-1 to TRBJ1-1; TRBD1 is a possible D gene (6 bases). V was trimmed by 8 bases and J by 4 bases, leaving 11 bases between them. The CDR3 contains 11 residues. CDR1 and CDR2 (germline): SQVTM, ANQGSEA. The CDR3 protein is CSIRGRTEAFF. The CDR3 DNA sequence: TGCAGCATCAGGGGTCGCACTGAAGCTTTCTTT.

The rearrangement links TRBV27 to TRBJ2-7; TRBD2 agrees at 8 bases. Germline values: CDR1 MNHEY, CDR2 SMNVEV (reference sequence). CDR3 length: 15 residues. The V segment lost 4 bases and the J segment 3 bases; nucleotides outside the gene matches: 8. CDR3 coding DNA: TGTGCCAGCAGTTACGGTTCTAGCGGGCACTACGAGCAGTACTTC. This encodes CASSYGSSGHYEQYF.

The CDR3 loop is CASSFGTRGYEQYF. Here the CDR3 DNA reads TGTGCCAGCAGTTTCGGGACTAGGGGATACGAGCAGTACTTC. The chain has TRBV28 and TRBJ2-7; 8 bases fit TRBD2. J gave up 4 bases and V 3 bases, and 5 bases lay outside the gene matches. Germline values: CDR1 MDHEN, CDR2 SYDVKM. This CDR3 is built from 14 residues.

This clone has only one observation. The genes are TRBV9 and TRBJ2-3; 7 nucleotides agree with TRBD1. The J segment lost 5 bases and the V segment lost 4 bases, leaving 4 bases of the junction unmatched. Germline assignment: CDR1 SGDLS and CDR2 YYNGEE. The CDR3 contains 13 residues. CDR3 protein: CASSSGGLDTQYF. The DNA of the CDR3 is TGTGCCAGCAGCTCAGGGGGTCTAGATACGCAGTATTTT.

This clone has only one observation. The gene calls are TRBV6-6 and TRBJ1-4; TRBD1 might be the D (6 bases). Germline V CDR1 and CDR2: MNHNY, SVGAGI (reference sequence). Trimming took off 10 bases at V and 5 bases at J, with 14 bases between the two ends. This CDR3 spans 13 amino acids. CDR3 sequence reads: CATLDSLNEKLFF. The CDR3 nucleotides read TGTGCCACCTTGGACAGCCTAAATGAAAAACTGTTTTTT.

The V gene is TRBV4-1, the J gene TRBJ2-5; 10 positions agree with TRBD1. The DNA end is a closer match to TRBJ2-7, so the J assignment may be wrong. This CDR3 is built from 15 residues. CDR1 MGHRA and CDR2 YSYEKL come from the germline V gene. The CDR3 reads CASSPRQGATYEQYF. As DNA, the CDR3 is TGCGCCAGCAGCCCAAGACAGGGGGCGACCTACGAGCAGTACTTC.

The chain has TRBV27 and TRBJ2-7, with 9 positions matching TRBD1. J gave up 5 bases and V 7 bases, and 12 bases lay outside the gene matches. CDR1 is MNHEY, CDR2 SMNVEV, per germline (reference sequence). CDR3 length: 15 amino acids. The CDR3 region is CASNAGGQGFHEQYF. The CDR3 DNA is TGTGCCAGCAACGCCGGGGGACAGGGATTCCACGAGCAGTACTTC.

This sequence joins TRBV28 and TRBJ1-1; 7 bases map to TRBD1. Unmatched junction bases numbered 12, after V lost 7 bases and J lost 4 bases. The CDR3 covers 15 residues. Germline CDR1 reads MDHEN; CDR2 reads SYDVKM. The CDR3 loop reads CASNVFDRDSTEAFF. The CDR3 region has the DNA TGTGCCAGCAATGTTTTCGACAGGGATAGCACTGAAGCTTTCTTT.

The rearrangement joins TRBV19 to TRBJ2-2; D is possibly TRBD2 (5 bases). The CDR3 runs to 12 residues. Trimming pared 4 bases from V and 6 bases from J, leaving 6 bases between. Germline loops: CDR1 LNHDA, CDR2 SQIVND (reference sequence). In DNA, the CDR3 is TGTGCCAGTAGTACTAGCTCCGGGGAGCTGTTTTTT. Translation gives CASSTSSGELFF.

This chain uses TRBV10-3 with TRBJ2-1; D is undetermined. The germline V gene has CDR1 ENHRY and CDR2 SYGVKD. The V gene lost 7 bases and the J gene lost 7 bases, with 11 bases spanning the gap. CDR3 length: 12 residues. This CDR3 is CAITGSYNEQFF. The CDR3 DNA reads TGTGCCATCACAGGTTCATATAATGAGCAGTTCTTC.

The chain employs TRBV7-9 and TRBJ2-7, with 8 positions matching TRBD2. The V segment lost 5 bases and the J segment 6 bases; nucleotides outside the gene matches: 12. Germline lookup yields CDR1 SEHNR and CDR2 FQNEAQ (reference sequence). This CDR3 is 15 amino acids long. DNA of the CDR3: TGTGCCAGCAGCCCATTGGAGGGCGGGAGGAGCGAGCAGTACTTC. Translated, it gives CASSPLEGGRSEQYF.

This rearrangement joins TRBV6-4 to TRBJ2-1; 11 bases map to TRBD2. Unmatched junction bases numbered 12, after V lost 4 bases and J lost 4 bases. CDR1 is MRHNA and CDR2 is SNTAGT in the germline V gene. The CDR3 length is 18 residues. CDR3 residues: CASSALAGGPNRYNEQFF. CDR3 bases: TGTGCCAGCAGTGCCCTAGCGGGGGGCCCGAACCGTTACAATGAGCAGTTCTTC.

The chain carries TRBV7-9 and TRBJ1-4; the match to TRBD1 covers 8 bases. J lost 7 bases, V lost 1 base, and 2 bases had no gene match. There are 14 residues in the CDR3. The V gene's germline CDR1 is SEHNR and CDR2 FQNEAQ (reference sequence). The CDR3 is CASSLVGQGEKLFF. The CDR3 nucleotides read TGTGCCAGCAGCTTAGTTGGACAGGGTGAAAAACTGTTTTTT.

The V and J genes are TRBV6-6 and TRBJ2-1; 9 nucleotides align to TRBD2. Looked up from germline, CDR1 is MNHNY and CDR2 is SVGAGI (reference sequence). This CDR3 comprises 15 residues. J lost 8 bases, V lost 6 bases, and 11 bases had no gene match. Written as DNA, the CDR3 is TGTGCCAGCAGCTCCGTAGCGGGAGCTGGGGATGAGCAGTTCTTC. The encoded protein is CASSSVAGAGDEQFF.

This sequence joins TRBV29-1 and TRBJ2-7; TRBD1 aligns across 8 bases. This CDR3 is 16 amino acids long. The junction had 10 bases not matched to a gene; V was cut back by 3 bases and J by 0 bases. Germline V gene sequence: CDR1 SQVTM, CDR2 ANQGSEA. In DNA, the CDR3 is TGCAGCGTTGAGGAACGGACAGGGACCTCCTCCTACGAGCAGTACTTC. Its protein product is CSVEERTGTSSYEQYF.

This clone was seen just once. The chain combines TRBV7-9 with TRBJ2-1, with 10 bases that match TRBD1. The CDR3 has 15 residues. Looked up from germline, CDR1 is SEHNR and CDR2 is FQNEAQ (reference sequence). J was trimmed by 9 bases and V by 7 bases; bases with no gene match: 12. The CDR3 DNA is TGTGCCAGCACCCCATCAGGGACAGGGGAAGGTGAGCAGTTCTTC. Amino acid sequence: CASTPSGTGEGEQFF.

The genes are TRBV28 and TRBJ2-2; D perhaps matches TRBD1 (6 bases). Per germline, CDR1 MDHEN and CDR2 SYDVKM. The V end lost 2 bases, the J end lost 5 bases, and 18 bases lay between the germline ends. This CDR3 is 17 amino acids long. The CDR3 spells CASSLIGQGSGTGELFF. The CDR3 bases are TGTGCCAGCAGTTTAATTGGCCAGGGGAGTGGGACCGGGGAGCTGTTTTTT.